This TCR beta chain was profiled in a study of cytomegalovirus exposure and HLA in healthy donors. Study-wide results and limits: Across donors, sequencing depth was assumed by presence/absence analyses to be roughly uniform. CMV serostatus was the only recorded immune exposure for donors. Researchers reportedly found TCR beta sequences accurately predicted most subjects' HLA-A and HLA-B alleles. Follow-up analysis later connected one missense variant in DCLRE1C with trimming of TCR beta V- and J-genes.

In the case of this clone: What it recognizes is unknown.

This CDR3 has 19 amino acids. Trimming took 1 base from V and 6 from J; bases not matched to a gene: 20. Germline values: CDR1 SGHRS, CDR2 YFSETQ. PCR amplification relied on 60 Vbeta primers (plus 13 Jbeta primers). Assay used: immunoSEQ multiplex PCR; TCRdb lists only in-frame clones, some missing. The data show 150,000 to 200,000 clones, with approximately 67% seen just once and 4% to 5.5% held by the top ten. This clonotype was sampled from a woman younger than 30 in good health and CMV-seropositive. Sequenced input: PBMCs. The chain couples TRBV5-1 to TRBJ1-1; 8 nucleotides align to TRBD1. The CDR3 DNA reads TGCGCCAGCAGCTTGATTCTCGGACCAGGGGGCGGCCGGGGGCCTGAAGCTTTCTTT. Amino acid sequence: CASSLILGPGGGRGPEAFF.